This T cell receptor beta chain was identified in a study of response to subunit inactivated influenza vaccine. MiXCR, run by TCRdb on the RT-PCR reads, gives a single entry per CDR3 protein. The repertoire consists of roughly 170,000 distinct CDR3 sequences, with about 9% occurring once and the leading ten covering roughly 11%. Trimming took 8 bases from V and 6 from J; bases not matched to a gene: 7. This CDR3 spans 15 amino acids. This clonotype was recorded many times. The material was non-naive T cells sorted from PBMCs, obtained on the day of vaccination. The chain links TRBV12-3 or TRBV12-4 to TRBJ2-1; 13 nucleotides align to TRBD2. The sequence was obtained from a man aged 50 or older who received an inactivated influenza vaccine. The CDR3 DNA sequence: TGTGCCAGCCACTGGACTAGCGGGAGAGGCAATGAGCAGTTCTTC. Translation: CASHWTSGRGNEQFF.